This T cell receptor (beta chain) was obtained from a study of identical twins. CDR3 length: 14 amino acids. The germline CDR1 and CDR2 sequences are SGHKS and YYEKEE (reference sequence). On this clonotype: A read error may account for a junction end that differs from germline.

TCRdb passed the 5' RACE reads through MiXCR, listing each CDR3 protein once. This table has around 1.7 million distinct CDR3 sequences, 32% appearing once. The chain employs TRBV5-5 and TRBJ1-6; D unresolved. The sample comprised cord blood. This TCR was recovered from a newborn girl in good health. The CDR3: CASSLPGIDSPPHF. Written as DNA, the CDR3 is TGTGCCAGCAGCTTGCCTGGGATTGATTCACCCCCCCACTTT.